The clone carrying this T cell receptor beta chain was observed a few times. Antigen unknown. Measured with immunoSEQ multiplex PCR; TCRdb has only the in-frame clones, and not every one. The table has 150,000 to 180,000 clones, less than 90% seen once. The CDR3 extends over 16 amino acids. The sample is drawn from a study of T cell responses to AZD1222 COVID-19 vaccine. Points from the study as a whole: Reports indicate that nearly half of spike-specific TCRs are directed at unmutated variant regions. The sample set comprised mostly white British donors with more females, and clonal diversity was possibly underestimated.

This receptor was obtained from an adult in good health. This rearrangement joins TRBV21-1 to TRBJ1-5; the table's D call TRBD1 went unverified against the DNA. TRBV21-1 is noted as a pseudogene. The specimen was peripheral blood, collected on day 0 of AZD1222 vaccination. CDR3 sequence: CASSIRGQISNQPQHF. The CDR3, as DNA: TGTGCCAGCAGCATCAGAGGACAGATTAGCAATCAGCCCCAGCATTTT.